These 32 T cell receptor beta chains originate from one sample sequenced in a study of cytomegalovirus exposure and HLA in healthy donors. The PCR employed 60 Vbeta primers together with 13 Jbeta primers. Some clones are missing from TCRdb's copy, which holds only in-frame ones; the method was immunoSEQ multiplex PCR. Among 130,000 to 150,000 clones listed, over 60% were seen once. Sequencing used PBMCs. These receptors originate from a man in his forties in good health and CMV-seronegative.

This chain joins TRBV6-4 and TRBJ2-1; 8 nucleotides match TRBD2. Germline V gene sequence: CDR1 MRHNA, CDR2 SNTAGT. The CDR3 has 15 residues. Trimming cost V 3 bases and J 6 bases; bases outside gene matches: 7. The CDR3 is CASSETGGPSNEQFF. DNA for the CDR3: TGTGCCAGCAGTGAAACGGGGGGGCCGTCCAATGAGCAGTTCTTC.

This clone was seen a handful of times. The chain uses TRBV19 and TRBJ1-2; D remains ambiguous. The CDR3 contains 12 residues. Trimming took 4 bases from V and 5 from J, leaving 8 bases between them. The germline V gene has CDR1 LNHDA and CDR2 SQIVND (reference sequence). CDR3 bases: TGTGCCAGTAGTAGCCCGGGGTATGGCTACACCTTC. Encoded protein: CASSSPGYGYTF.

The chain carries TRBV19 and TRBJ2-5; 9 bases fit TRBD1. CDR1 is LNHDA, CDR2 SQIVND, per germline (reference sequence). This CDR3 region has 15 residues. V gave up 3 bases and J gave up 2 bases; unmatched junction bases: 4. CDR3 amino acids: CASSMGQGVQETQYF. As DNA, the CDR3 is TGTGCCAGTAGTATGGGACAGGGAGTTCAAGAGACCCAGTACTTC.

The gene calls are TRBV7-9 and TRBJ2-5; TRBD2 agrees at 9 bases. Trimming cost V 5 bases and J 2 bases; bases outside gene matches: 6. Germline CDR1 is SEHNR and CDR2 is FQNEAQ (reference sequence). The CDR3 is made up of 15 amino acids. CDR3 in DNA: TGTGCCAGCAGCCGACTTAGCGGGGGACAAGAGACCCAGTACTTC. This sequence encodes CASSRLSGGQETQYF.

The gene calls are TRBV4-1 and TRBJ1-2; D is uncertain. Germline CDR1 MGHRA, CDR2 YSYEKL. V was cut by 2 bases and J by 3 bases, with 13 bases left in between. CDR3 size: 15 residues. CDR3 region: CASSQPPGRHYGYTF. The CDR3 DNA follows: TGCGCCAGCAGCCAACCCCCGGGGAGGCACTATGGCTACACCTTC.

The V and J genes are TRBV29-1 and TRBJ2-5; 7 nucleotides agree with TRBD1. CDR1 is SQVTM and CDR2 is ANQGSEA in the germline V gene. This CDR3 spans 14 amino acids. The V gene end was trimmed by 7 bases and the J gene end by 2 bases; junction bases not matched to a gene: 10. The CDR3 loop reads CSAKTGTVQETQYF. DNA of the CDR3: TGCAGCGCCAAGACTGGGACAGTTCAAGAGACCCAGTACTTC. Drawing the rest from reference TRBV29-1 and TRBJ2-5, the complete variable domain is SAVISQKPSRDICQRGTSLTIQCQVDSQVTMMFWYRQQPGQSLTLIATANQGSEATYESGFVIDKFPISRPNLTFSTLTVSNMSPEDSSIYLCSAKTGTVQETQYFGPGTRLLVL.

This chain connects TRBV7-9 to TRBJ1-1, with 8 bases that match TRBD1. This CDR3 comprises 12 residues. V trimming: 2 bases; J trimming: 11 bases; junction bases outside the gene matches: 4. Per germline, CDR1 SEHNR and CDR2 FQNEAQ (reference sequence). The CDR3 sequence is CASSLQGAIAFF. CDR3 DNA sequence: TGTGCCAGCAGCTTACAGGGGGCCATTGCTTTCTTT.

The rearrangement joins TRBV4-3 to TRBJ2-7; possibly TRBD1 for D (5 bases). V lost 1 base and J lost 2, with 12 bases in between. CDR3 size: 15 residues. Germline V gene lookup returns CDR1 LGHNA and CDR2 YSLEER. This CDR3 reads CASSQGDWGAYEQYF. DNA of the CDR3: TGCGCCAGCAGCCAAGGTGATTGGGGCGCCTACGAGCAGTACTTC.

The chain couples TRBV6-4 to TRBJ2-1; 9 nucleotides line up with TRBD2. V gave up 3 bases and J gave up 6 bases; unmatched junction bases: 9. The CDR3 has 16 amino acids. In germline, CDR1 is MRHNA, CDR2 SNTAGT. The CDR3 sequence: CASSENGGGAPNEQFF. The CDR3 DNA follows: TGTGCCAGCAGTGAAAACGGCGGGGGGGCCCCCAATGAGCAGTTCTTC.

The genes are TRBV6-5 and TRBJ1-4, with D unclear. V was trimmed by 0 bases and J by 10 bases, leaving 6 bases between them. The CDR3 covers 12 residues. The germline V gene encodes CDR1 MNHEY and CDR2 SVGAGI. CDR3 coding DNA: TGTGCCAGCAGTTACTCGAGTGGAAAACTGTTTTTT. Translation gives CASSYSSGKLFF.

This chain connects TRBV27 to TRBJ2-7; D gene uncertain. V lost 3 bases to trimming and J lost 6 bases, with 12 bases between them. CDR1 and CDR2 (germline): MNHEY, SMNVEV (reference sequence). The CDR3 length is 13 residues. This CDR3 reads CASSFWSDGEQYF. The CDR3, as DNA: TGTGCCAGCAGTTTCTGGAGCGACGGCGAGCAGTACTTC.

This chain uses TRBV6-1 with TRBJ2-7; TRBD2 agrees at 8 bases. The length of the CDR3 is 17 residues. Germline lookup yields CDR1 MNHNS and CDR2 SASEGT. The junction had 13 bases not matched to a gene; V was cut back by 2 bases and J by 4 bases. Written as DNA, the CDR3 is TGTGCCAGCAGTGAATTTCTAGCGGGTACGTGGGGGTACGAGCAGTACTTC. Protein sequence: CASSEFLAGTWGYEQYF.

This chain uses TRBV5-1 with TRBJ1-6, with 9 bases matching TRBD1. There are 15 residues in the CDR3. Per germline, CDR1 SGHRS and CDR2 YFSETQ. The J segment lost 5 bases and the V segment lost 2 bases, leaving 2 bases of the junction unmatched. CDR3: CASSFRTGDNSPLHF. The CDR3 bases are TGCGCCAGCAGCTTTAGGACAGGGGATAATTCACCCCTCCACTTT.

The chain has TRBV28 and TRBJ2-6, with D perhaps matching TRBD1 (5 bases). CDR3 length: 16 residues. Per the germline V gene, CDR1 is MDHEN and CDR2 is SYDVKM. V gave up 10 bases and J gave up 0 bases, with 16 bases separating them. CDR3 protein: CATSRGFFSGANVLTF. CDR3 DNA: TGTGCCACCTCAAGGGGATTTTTCTCTGGGGCCAACGTCCTGACTTTC.

The rearrangement links TRBV5-4 to TRBJ1-6; D is unresolved. CDR3 size: 14 residues. V gave up 0 bases and J gave up 10 bases, with 11 bases separating them. Germline CDR1 SGHNT, CDR2 YYREEE (reference sequence). The CDR3 is CASSLERAGSPLHF. The CDR3 region has the DNA TGTGCCAGCAGCTTGGAACGGGCGGGGTCACCCCTCCACTTT.

V and J are TRBV7-2 and TRBJ2-7, with D perhaps matching TRBD2 (6 bases). Trimming removed 3 bases from V and 5 bases from J, with 14 bases in between. Germline CDR1 reads SGHTA; CDR2 reads FQGNSA. The CDR3 totals 14 residues. Written as DNA, the CDR3 is TGTGCCAGCAGCTTCGTAACTAGCCCCAACGAGCAGTACTTC. This translates into CASSFVTSPNEQYF. Filled out from reference TRBV7-2 and TRBJ2-7, the complete variable domain reads GAGVSQSPSNKVTEKGKDVELRCDPISGHTALYWYRQSLGQGLEFLIYFQGNSAPDKSGLPSDRFSAERTGGSVSTLTIQRTQQEDSAVYLCASSFVTSPNEQYFGPGTRLTVT.

The CDR3 nucleotides are TGTGCCATCACCTCGGGGACTAGCGGGAGCACAGATACGCAGTATTTT. Amino acid sequence: CAITSGTSGSTDTQYF. V is TRBV10-3 and J is TRBJ2-3; 12 nucleotides line up with TRBD2. The V segment lost 7 bases and the J segment 0 bases; nucleotides outside the gene matches: 5. The CDR3 contains 16 residues. Germline CDR1 reads ENHRY; CDR2 reads SYGVKD.

As regards this clone: This specimen includes other DNA sequences encoding the same CDR3. For the CDR3, the DNA is TGCGCCAGCAGTGAGGTGGAGGGGTCGCCCCCCTACGAGCAGTACTTC. Amino acid sequence: CASSEVEGSPPYEQYF. J is TRBJ2-7 and V is TRBV10-2; D may be TRBD2 (6 bases). The ends were cut back, 2 bases at V and 2 bases at J, with 16 bases in the middle. In germline, CDR1 is WSHSY, CDR2 SAAADI. The CDR3 has 16 amino acids.

This clone was seen more than once but under ten times. The gene calls are TRBV6-6 and TRBJ1-1; TRBD1 matches at 7 bases. Losses at the gene ends were 6 bases for V and 0 bases for J; bases not matched to a gene: 7. Germline V gene sequence: CDR1 MNHNY, CDR2 SVGAGI (reference sequence). CDR3 size: 15 residues. Here the CDR3 reads CASRAPGQMNTEAFF. The CDR3 DNA follows: TGTGCCAGCAGGGCACCGGGACAGATGAACACTGAAGCTTTCTTT.

The chain employs TRBV29-1 and TRBJ2-3; the match to TRBD2 covers 14 bases. Germline values: CDR1 SQVTM, CDR2 ANQGSEA. The CDR3 has 17 amino acids. V shed 8 bases and J 1 base; nucleotides not matched to a gene: 11. In DNA form, the CDR3 reads TGCAGCCCCCGGACTAGCGGGGGGCCCGCGGGCACAGATACGCAGTATTTT. As protein: CSPRTSGGPAGTDTQYF.

V and J are TRBV9 and TRBJ1-4; D is perhaps TRBD1 (5 bases). CDR1 and CDR2 (germline): SGDLS, YYNGEE. This CDR3 region has 14 residues. Deletions cut 3 bases from V and 7 bases from J, with 13 bases between. The CDR3 DNA is TGTGCCAGCAGCGAGGCGGGGGGAGCTGAAAAACTGTTTTTT. Its protein product is CASSEAGGAEKLFF.

This chain connects TRBV10-3 to TRBJ2-1; 9 nucleotides agree with TRBD1. Trimming cost V 5 bases and J 7 bases; bases outside gene matches: 3. The CDR3 loop spans 13 amino acids. CDR1 is ENHRY, CDR2 SYGVKD, per germline. Written as DNA, the CDR3 is TGTGCCATCAGTATAGGACAGGGGAATGAGCAGTTCTTC. Its translation: CAISIGQGNEQFF.

This chain links TRBV10-3 with TRBJ2-1, with 10 bases lining up with TRBD1. The CDR3 is made up of 18 amino acids. Germline V CDR1 and CDR2: ENHRY, SYGVKD. V lost 0 bases, J lost 5 bases, and 10 bases stayed unmatched. Written as DNA, the CDR3 is TGTGCCATCAGTGAGTCGAAAGGTGGGACAGGGGTCCACAATGAGCAGTTCTTC. It yields the protein CAISESKGGTGVHNEQFF.

The V and J genes are TRBV30 and TRBJ2-1; 10 nucleotides align to TRBD2. The V gene end was trimmed by 0 bases and the J gene end by 4 bases; junction bases not matched to a gene: 9. CDR3 length: 17 amino acids. The germline CDR1 and CDR2 sequences are GTSNPN and SVGIG (reference sequence). The CDR3 spells CAWSVLLAGVGYNEQFF. For the CDR3, the DNA is TGTGCCTGGAGTGTACTCCTAGCGGGAGTAGGGTACAATGAGCAGTTCTTC.

The genes are TRBV25-1 and TRBJ1-1; TRBD1 aligns across 7 bases. CDR1 and CDR2 from the germline V gene are MGHDK and SYGVNS. The J segment lost 0 bases and the V segment lost 4 bases, leaving 8 bases of the junction unmatched. This CDR3 has 16 amino acids. This chain's CDR3 is CASSAFSGTVNTEAFF. The CDR3 DNA is TGTGCCAGCAGTGCCTTCTCCGGGACAGTGAACACTGAAGCTTTCTTT.

The CDR3, as DNA: TGTGCCAGCACCTTTGACAGCCAGAATGAAAAACTGTTTTTT. Translation gives CASTFDSQNEKLFF. The chain is built from TRBV6-1 and TRBJ1-4; D possibly corresponds to TRBD1 (5 bases). The V end was cut by 7 bases, the J end by 5 bases, with 14 bases between. The CDR3 covers 14 residues. The germline CDR1 and CDR2 sequences are MNHNS and SASEGT.

The J gene is TRBJ2-2, the V gene TRBV5-1; 13 nucleotides agree with TRBD2. Trimming at V came to 0 bases and at J to 6 bases, leaving 2 bases not matched to a gene. CDR1 and CDR2 from the germline V gene are SGHRS and YFSETQ. The CDR3 extends over 16 amino acids. The CDR3 region has the DNA TGCGCCAGCAGCTTGGCCGGGACTAGCGGGGCCGGGGAGCTGTTTTTT. Translated, it gives CASSLAGTSGAGELFF.

This rearrangement joins TRBV19 to TRBJ1-5, with 7 nucleotides matching TRBD1. V trimming: 3 bases; J trimming: 10 bases; junction bases outside the gene matches: 3. CDR3 length: 12 amino acids. Germline CDR1 LNHDA, CDR2 SQIVND (reference sequence). CDR3 sequence (DNA): TGTGCCAGTAGTATTGGGGACAGACCCCAGCATTTT. It codes for CASSIGDRPQHF.

The J gene is TRBJ2-5, the V gene TRBV7-9, with D tentatively TRBD1 (6 bases). The germline gives CDR1 SEHNR, CDR2 FQNEAQ (reference sequence). CDR3 size: 16 residues. With 3 bases removed from V and 1 base from J, the gap between germline ends came to 15 bases. In DNA, the CDR3 is TGTGCCAGCAGCTTCTCAACAGGGCATTTCCAAGAGACCCAGTACTTC. It specifies CASSFSTGHFQETQYF.

The chain is built from TRBV10-3 and TRBJ2-1; D ambiguous. This CDR3 comprises 16 residues. Per germline, CDR1 ENHRY and CDR2 SYGVKD. Between the trimmed V and J ends, which lost 0 bases and 5 bases, there was a span of 14 bases. The CDR3, as DNA: TGTGCCATCAGTGAGTCGCGGTTTTCGGTTAACAATGAGCAGTTCTTC. It codes for CAISESRFSVNNEQFF.

This clone was observed once. The rearrangement links TRBV7-3 to TRBJ2-5; TRBD1 is a possible D gene (6 bases). Germline CDR1 reads SGHTA; CDR2 reads FQGTGA. Trimming shortened V by 4 bases and J by 3 bases, and 15 bases separated the two germline ends. This CDR3 comprises 15 residues. CDR3 in DNA: TGTGCCAGCAGCTCCCAACCCGGACAGAAAGAGACCCAGTACTTC. This sequence encodes CASSSQPGQKETQYF.

The V call is TRBV9, the J call TRBJ2-2, with TRBD2 as a possible D gene (6 bases). CDR1 SGDLS and CDR2 YYNGEE come from the germline V gene. V lost 1 base and J lost 5, with 12 bases in between. The CDR3 contains 15 residues. In nucleotides, the CDR3 is TGTGCCAGCAGCGTATCCGGGAGTCTTACCGGGGAGCTGTTTTTT. This sequence encodes CASSVSGSLTGELFF. Variable domain in full (rest from reference TRBV9 and TRBJ2-2): DSGVTQTPKHLITATGQRVTLRCSPRSGDLSVYWYQQSLDQGLQFLIQYYNGEERAKGNILERFSAQQFPDLHSELNLSSLELGDSALYFCASSVSGSLTGELFFGEGSRLTVL.